These 17 T cell receptor beta chains came from one sample sequenced in a study of pediatric ulcerative colitis. Profiling relied on immunoSEQ multiplex PCR, and the TCRdb table lists in-frame clones only, not all of them. Among tens of thousands of clones listed, around 73% were seen once. One to two pinch biopsies were taken from the rectum during colonoscopy. Material for sequencing was gut tissue. All receptors come from a boy between 10 and 17 years old with moderate ulcerative colitis.

The chain carries TRBV28 and TRBJ2-7; tentative D call: TRBD1 (6 bases). V dropped 1 base and J dropped 7 bases, with 20 bases sitting between them. The CDR3 sequence is 16 residues long. Germline V gene lookup returns CDR1 MDHEN and CDR2 SYDVKM. CDR3 in DNA: TGTGCCAGCAGTTTATCGCTTCGGGGACATGTGGATGAGCAGTACTTC. It encodes CASSLSLRGHVDEQYF. Complete variable domain (other parts from reference TRBV28 and TRBJ2-7): DVKVTQSSRYLVKRTGEKVFLECVQDMDHENMFWYRQDPGLGLRLIYFSYDVKMKEKGDIPEGYSVSREKKERFSLILESASTNQTSMYLCASSLSLRGHVDEQYFGPGTRLTVT.

The chain carries TRBV18 and TRBJ1-3; D is unresolved. V was pared by 4 bases and J by 0 bases, with 7 bases between. In germline, CDR1 is KGHSH, CDR2 LQKENI. The CDR3 contains 14 residues. CDR3 sequence (DNA): TGTGCCAGCTCACAGGACGGCTCTGGAAACACCATATATTTT. Translating it yields CASSQDGSGNTIYF. Full variable domain (remainder filled in from reference TRBV18 and TRBJ1-3): NAGVMQNPRHLVRRRGQEARLRCSPMKGHSHVYWYRQLPEEGLKFMVYLQKENIIDESGMPKERFSAEFPKEGPSILRIQQVVRGDSAAYFCASSQDGSGNTIYFGEGSWLTVV.

The V gene is TRBV30, the J gene TRBJ2-1; TRBD2 aligns across 10 bases. This CDR3 comprises 15 residues. The V and J ends lost 0 bases and 6 bases, in that order; junction bases with no gene match: 5. The germline CDR1 and CDR2 sequences are GTSNPN and SVGIG (reference sequence). The CDR3 reads CAWSVGAGGPNEQFF. The CDR3 bases are TGTGCCTGGAGTGTAGGAGCGGGAGGGCCCAATGAGCAGTTCTTC.

V and J are TRBV4-1 and TRBJ2-7, with 16 bases aligning to TRBD2. This CDR3 region has 18 residues. Germline trimming cut 4 bases from V and 4 bases from J; bases unmatched to any gene: 10. CDR1 and CDR2 from the germline V gene are MGHRA and YSYEKL. For the CDR3, the DNA is TGCGCCAGCAGCCCGGGGACTAGCGGGGGGGCTAGTGGTTACGAGCAGTACTTC. This sequence encodes CASSPGTSGGASGYEQYF.

The chain has TRBV18 and TRBJ2-3; D unresolved. The CDR3 spans 13 residues. Trimming took 3 bases from V and 1 from J, leaving 5 bases between them. CDR1 is KGHSH and CDR2 is LQKENI in the germline V gene. CDR3 bases: TGTGCCAGCTCACCCGGCGGCACAGATACGCAGTATTTT. Its protein product is CASSPGGTDTQYF.

The genes are TRBV19 and TRBJ1-5; D is uncertain. V shed 4 bases and J shed 4 bases, with 11 bases lying between them. Germline V gives CDR1 LNHDA, CDR2 SQIVND (reference sequence). This CDR3 has 14 amino acids. The CDR3 spells CASSTYSKNQPQHF. The DNA for the CDR3 is TGTGCCAGTAGTACCTACAGTAAAAATCAGCCCCAGCATTTT.

J is TRBJ2-1 and V is TRBV19; D gene uncertain. The V end lost 4 bases, the J end lost 4 bases, and 5 bases lay between the germline ends. Germline V gives CDR1 LNHDA, CDR2 SQIVND (reference sequence). The CDR3 is made up of 12 amino acids. The CDR3 loop reads CASSTPYNEQFF. The CDR3 DNA is TGTGCCAGTAGTACCCCATACAATGAGCAGTTCTTC.

This sequence joins TRBV6-1 and TRBJ2-2; TRBD2 is a possible D gene (7 bases). Trimming left V 9 bases short and J 7 bases short, with 12 bases between. The CDR3 is 12 amino acids. The germline V gene has CDR1 MNHNS and CDR2 SASEGT. The chain's CDR3 is CASGGGGGELFF. The CDR3 DNA is TGTGCCAGTGGGGGGGGCGGCGGGGAGCTGTTTTTT.

This clone came up once. The chain has TRBV4-3 and TRBJ1-1; D uncertain. The CDR3 extends over 18 amino acids. Looked up from germline, CDR1 is LGHNA and CDR2 is YSLEER. V dropped 1 base and J dropped 2 bases, with 20 bases sitting between them. The CDR3 loop is CASSQARPPRSENTEAFF. CDR3 nucleotide sequence: TGCGCCAGCAGCCAAGCCCGCCCCCCCCGATCGGAAAACACTGAAGCTTTCTTT.

The rearrangement links TRBV5-4 to TRBJ2-7; D not resolved. The CDR3 extends over 13 amino acids. The germline CDR1 and CDR2 sequences are SGHNT and YYREEE (reference sequence). The ends were cut back, 1 base at V and 7 bases at J, with 12 bases in the middle. The CDR3 protein is CASSLTAEREQYF. As DNA, the CDR3 is TGTGCCAGCAGCTTGACGGCCGAACGGGAGCAGTACTTC.

The chain recombines TRBV7-7 with TRBJ2-3, with 11 bases fitting TRBD1. J lost 10 bases, V lost 5 bases, and 8 bases had no gene match. This CDR3 comprises 14 residues. Germline V gives CDR1 SSHAT, CDR2 FNYEAQ (reference sequence). The CDR3 coding sequence is TGTGCCAGCAGCCGGACAGGGGGCGAGGTTCCGCAGTATTTT. Translated, it gives CASSRTGGEVPQYF. The whole variable domain, remainder taken from reference TRBV7-7 and TRBJ2-3, is GAGVSQSPRYKVTKRGQDVTLRCDPISSHATLYWYQQALGQGPEFLTYFNYEAQPDKSGLPSDRFSAERPEGSISTLTIQRTEQRDSAMYRCASSRTGGEVPQYFGPGTRLTVL.

V usage is TRBV5-1 and J usage is TRBJ1-4, with 8 bases matching TRBD1. With 4 bases clipped from V and 8 bases from J, the junction kept 7 bases outside the gene matches. The CDR3 sequence is 14 residues long. Germline V CDR1 and CDR2: SGHRS, YFSETQ. CDR3 bases: TGCGCCAGCAGCACTGGACAGGGCCAAGAAAAACTGTTTTTT. It translates to CASSTGQGQEKLFF.

The CDR3 sequence is CASRLVGTGRYEQYF. DNA for the CDR3: TGTGCCAGCAGACTAGTAGGGACAGGTCGGTACGAGCAGTACTTC. The rearrangement uses TRBV7-2 and TRBJ2-7; 8 positions match TRBD1. CDR3 length: 15 residues. In germline, CDR1 is SGHTA, CDR2 FQGNSA. Trimming took 6 bases from V and 4 from J; bases not matched to a gene: 11.

In nucleotides, the CDR3 is TGTGCCAGCAGCGTAGGTCCCGAACGGTCTAATTCACCCCTCCACTTT. Residues: CASSVGPERSNSPLHF. This chain connects TRBV9 to TRBJ1-6, with no clear D. Germline CDR1 SGDLS, CDR2 YYNGEE. CDR3 length: 16 residues. V lost 0 bases, J lost 6 bases, and 13 bases lay in between.

The J gene is TRBJ2-3, the V gene TRBV9; D unclear. This CDR3 comprises 13 residues. Trimming stripped 2 bases from V and 5 bases from J, with 9 bases between. Germline V gene lookup returns CDR1 SGDLS and CDR2 YYNGEE. Here the CDR3 DNA reads TGTGCCAGCAGCGTCGGATTTCAAGATACGCAGTATTTT. It translates to CASSVGFQDTQYF.

The chain carries TRBV19 and TRBJ2-2; TRBD2 matches at 8 bases. This CDR3 comprises 16 residues. The germline V gene encodes CDR1 LNHDA and CDR2 SQIVND (reference sequence). V lost 3 bases and J lost 4; bases outside the gene matches: 7. This CDR3 is CASSIPHGGATGELFF. The CDR3 region has the DNA TGTGCCAGTAGTATCCCCCACGGGGGGGCCACCGGGGAGCTGTTTTTT.

The rearrangement links TRBV6-6 to TRBJ2-7; D not certain. The CDR3 loop spans 13 amino acids. Trimming cost V 4 bases and J 3 bases, with 10 bases left between them. CDR1 and CDR2 from the germline V gene are MNHNY and SVGAGI (reference sequence). The CDR3 DNA is TGTGCCAGCAGTTCTAGTAAGGGCTACGAGCAGTACTTC. It yields the protein CASSSSKGYEQYF.